The TCR beta chain under discussion was sequenced for a study of CXCR3-negative and CXCR3-positive naive CD8 T cells. The TRB libraries of cDNA were built by UMI-labeled 5' RACE. TCRdb re-called the 5' RACE reads; every CDR3 protein appears as one record, without DNA. The sample data list around 52,000 distinct CDR3 sequences. Germline V CDR1 and CDR2: SGHDT, YYEEEE. The CDR3 consists of 16 residues. The sorting of each CD8+ T cell subset was done in triplicate, at 250,000 to 300,000 cells each. The sequencing input was memory CD8+ T cells from blood. The sequence came from a human donor in good health. Some clones in this sample may be carry-over from other donors' samples. This rearrangement joins TRBV5-6 to TRBJ2-1; the D gene TCRdb calls, TRBD1, cannot be checked with no DNA. CDR3 protein: CASSLGQGRDYNEQFF. Combining the CDR3 with reference TRBV5-6 and TRBJ2-1 gives the whole variable domain DAGVTQSPTHLIKTRGQQVTLRCSPKSGHDTVSWYQQALGQGPQFIFQYYEEEERQRGNFPDRFSGHQFPNYSSELNVNALLLGDSALYLCASSLGQGRDYNEQFFGPGTRLTVL.